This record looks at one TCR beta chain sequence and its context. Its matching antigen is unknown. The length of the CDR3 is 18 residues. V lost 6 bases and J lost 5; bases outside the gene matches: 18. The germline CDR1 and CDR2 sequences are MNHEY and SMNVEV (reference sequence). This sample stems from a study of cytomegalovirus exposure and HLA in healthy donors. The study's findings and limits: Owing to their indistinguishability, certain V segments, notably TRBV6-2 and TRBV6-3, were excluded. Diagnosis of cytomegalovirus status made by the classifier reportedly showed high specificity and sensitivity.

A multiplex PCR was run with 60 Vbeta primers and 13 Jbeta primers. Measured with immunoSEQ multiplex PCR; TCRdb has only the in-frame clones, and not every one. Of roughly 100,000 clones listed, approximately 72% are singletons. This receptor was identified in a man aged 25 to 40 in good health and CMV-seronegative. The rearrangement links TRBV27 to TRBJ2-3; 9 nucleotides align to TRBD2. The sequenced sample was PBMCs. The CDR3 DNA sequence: TGTGCCAGCAGCCTTTTAGCAGAGGCGGGGGGGCCGAGAGATACGCAGTATTTT. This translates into CASSLLAEAGGPRDTQYF.